One sample yielded the 22 T cell receptor beta chains listed below, sequenced in a study of T cell responses to AZD1222 COVID-19 vaccine. Clones were read by immunoSEQ multiplex PCR, and TCRdb kept only the in-frame ones, dropping some. Of 100,000 or so clones in the sample, roughly 90% were seen once. The specimen comprised peripheral blood, sampled on day 0 of AZD1222 vaccination. Source of these receptors: an adult in good health.

This clone showed up just once. The chain uses TRBV6-1 and TRBJ1-1; 8 bases fit TRBD1. This CDR3 comprises 18 residues. Germline V lookup: CDR1 MNHNS, CDR2 SASEGT. The trim removed 3 bases at V and 7 bases at J, leaving 19 bases unmatched. CDR3 DNA: TGTGCCAGCAGTGACTATCTCTGGGTTATGACAGGGGCTGGTGAAGCTTTCTTT. The encoded protein is CASSDYLWVMTGAGEAFF.

This clone appeared a few times. The chain combines TRBV2 with TRBJ2-2, with 7 bases matching TRBD1. The J segment lost 2 bases and the V segment lost 2 bases, leaving 8 bases of the junction unmatched. This CDR3 is built from 17 residues. Germline CDR1 and CDR2: SNHLY and FYNNEI. The DNA for the CDR3 is TGTGCCAGCAGTGAAATGGCAGGACAGGTCAACACCGGGGAGCTGTTTTTT. Encoded protein: CASSEMAGQVNTGELFF.

The chain joins TRBV11-3 to TRBJ2-1, with 9 positions matching TRBD2. CDR1 and CDR2 (germline): SGHNT, YENEEA. V lost 5 bases to trimming and J lost 3 bases; unmatched junction nucleotides: 5. The CDR3 has 15 residues. The CDR3 DNA follows: TGTGCCAGCAGCCTCGGACTAGCGAGCTACAATGAGCAGTTCTTC. Its translation: CASSLGLASYNEQFF. The full variable domain, rest sourced from reference TRBV11-3 and TRBJ2-1, is EAGVVQSPRYKIIEKKQPVAFWCNPISGHNTLYWYLQNLGQGPELLIRYENEEAVDDSQLPKDRFSAERLKGVDSTLKIQPAELGDSAVYLCASSLGLASYNEQFFGPGTRLTVL.

Here the CDR3 DNA reads TGTGCCAGCAGCGTAGCGAGGGGACGCACAGATACGCAGTATTTT. It is translated as CASSVARGRTDTQYF. The chain uses TRBV9 and TRBJ2-3; D may correspond to TRBD1 or TRBD2 (5 bases each). This CDR3 has 15 amino acids. The germline V and J ends were trimmed by 0 bases and 1 base, with 9 bases remaining between them. The germline V gene encodes CDR1 SGDLS and CDR2 YYNGEE.

This clone has a single count. The V call is TRBV3-1 (or the pseudogene TRBV3-2), the J call TRBJ1-3; possibly TRBD1 for D (5 bases). Germline values: CDR1 LGHDT, CDR2 YNNKEL (reference sequence). Trimming left V 6 bases short and J 4 bases short, with 13 bases between. This CDR3 has 14 amino acids. CDR3 bases: TGTGCCAGCAGTCCAGGGTCAGGGGGAAACACCATATATTTT. This gives the protein CASSPGSGGNTIYF.

This clone appeared once. The V and J genes are TRBV11-2 and TRBJ1-3; D gene ambiguous. Germline values: CDR1 SGHAT, CDR2 FQNNGV. Trimming pared 5 bases from V and 0 bases from J, leaving 8 bases between. This CDR3 is 14 amino acids long. For the CDR3, the DNA is TGTGCCAGCAGCCTTGGATACTCTGGAAACACCATATATTTT. Translation gives CASSLGYSGNTIYF.

This sequence joins TRBV7-3 and TRBJ2-5; 8 positions match TRBD2. The trim removed 2 bases at V and 2 bases at J, leaving 4 bases unmatched. The CDR3 totals 15 residues. The germline V gene encodes CDR1 SGHTA and CDR2 FQGTGA. The CDR3 DNA sequence: TGTGCCAGCAGCTTAGGCGGCGGGGGGCAAGAGACCCAGTACTTC. Its protein product is CASSLGGGGQETQYF. Full variable domain (remainder filled in from reference TRBV7-3 and TRBJ2-5): GAGVSQTPSNKVTEKGKYVELRCDPISGHTALYWYRQSLGQGPEFLIYFQGTGAADDSGLPNDRFFAVRPEGSVSTLKIQRTERGDSAVYLCASSLGGGGQETQYFGPGTRLLVL.

The genes are TRBV12-3 or TRBV12-4 and TRBJ2-3; D unresolved. V gave up 10 bases and J gave up 6 bases, with 14 bases separating them. The CDR3 length is 12 residues. The CDR3 protein is CATGPLVDTQYF. In DNA, the CDR3 is TGTGCCACTGGGCCCCTAGTGGATACGCAGTATTTT.

This chain joins TRBV6-5 and TRBJ1-5; D possibly corresponds to TRBD1 (5 bases). With 4 bases removed from V and 4 bases from J, the gap between germline ends came to 8 bases. CDR3 length: 13 residues. The germline V gene encodes CDR1 MNHEY and CDR2 SVGAGI. In DNA, the CDR3 is TGTGCCAGCAGTTCTCGACAGAATCAGCCCCAGCATTTT. Translated, it gives CASSSRQNQPQHF.

As concerns this clone: One end of the junction varies from germline; a read error may be responsible. The CDR3 DNA reads as TGTGCCAGCAGTTCCAGGACCGAGACAGGGATCTCTGGAAACACCATATACTTT. It yields the protein CASSSRTETGISGNTIYF. This sequence joins TRBV27 and TRBJ1-3; 7 bases fit TRBD1. Germline CDR1 and CDR2: MNHEY and SMNVEV (reference sequence). The CDR3 extends over 18 amino acids.

This sequence joins TRBV19 and TRBJ2-2, with TRBD2 matching over 11 bases. Trimming cost V 0 bases and J 6 bases; bases outside gene matches: 0. This CDR3 spans 15 amino acids. The germline gives CDR1 LNHDA, CDR2 SQIVND (reference sequence). The DNA of the CDR3 is TGTGCCAGTAGTATAGAACTAGCGGGGGCCGGGGAGCTGTTTTTT. Residues: CASSIELAGAGELFF.

In DNA form, the CDR3 reads TGCGCCAGCAGCTTAATCAGGGGGCAGGTAGAGACCCAGTACTTC. Protein: CASSLIRGQVETQYF. The V gene is TRBV5-1, the J gene TRBJ2-5; 8 bases map to TRBD1. The CDR3 consists of 15 residues. CDR1 and CDR2 (germline): SGHRS, YFSETQ. Germline trimming cut 2 bases from V and 4 bases from J; bases unmatched to any gene: 7.

The V gene is TRBV7-2, the J gene TRBJ2-1; a weak D match, TRBD2 (6 bases). In germline, CDR1 is SGHTA, CDR2 FQGNSA. Trimming shortened V by 2 bases and J by 2 bases, and 10 bases separated the two germline ends. CDR3 length: 15 residues. CDR3 region: CASSLSSGAYNEQFF. The CDR3 bases are TGTGCCAGCAGCTTATCTTCGGGGGCCTACAATGAGCAGTTCTTC.

This clone was detected only a few times. This sequence joins TRBV5-1 and TRBJ1-6; TRBD1 matches 7 bases. The CDR3 has 15 amino acids. Germline CDR1 reads SGHRS; CDR2 reads YFSETQ. The V and J ends lost 4 bases and 9 bases, in that order; junction bases with no gene match: 10. The DNA for the CDR3 is TGCGCCAGCAGCCCGATGCGGACAGGAGGTTCACCCCTCCACTTT. Encoded protein: CASSPMRTGGSPLHF. Full variable domain (rest looked up from reference TRBV5-1 and TRBJ1-6): KAGVTQTPRYLIKTRGQQVTLSCSPISGHRSVSWYQQTPGQGLQFLFEYFSETQRNKGNFPGRFSGRQFSNSRSEMNVSTLELGDSALYLCASSPMRTGGSPLHFGNGTRLTVT.

The genes are TRBV29-1 and TRBJ2-7, with TRBD1 identical over 9 bases. V trimming: 6 bases; J trimming: 3 bases; junction bases outside the gene matches: 6. The germline V gene has CDR1 SQVTM and CDR2 ANQGSEA. The CDR3 covers 13 residues. CDR3 amino acids: CSVGGTGNYEQYF. The CDR3 DNA sequence: TGCAGCGTGGGGGGGACAGGGAACTACGAGCAGTACTTC.

The CDR3 DNA reads TGCAGCGGTAGAATAGGAGGGGGGACCGGGGAGCTGTTTTTT. Translation gives CSGRIGGGTGELFF. The rearrangement uses TRBV29-1 and TRBJ2-2; D possibly uses TRBD1 or TRBD2 (6 bases each). V lost 7 bases, J lost 5 bases, and 17 bases lay in between. The CDR3 spans 14 residues. Germline loops: CDR1 SQVTM, CDR2 ANQGSEA.

The chain uses TRBV2 and TRBJ1-1, with D maybe TRBD1 (5 bases). Trimming stripped 0 bases from V and 3 bases from J, with 11 bases between. This CDR3 contains 15 residues. Per germline, CDR1 SNHLY and CDR2 FYNNEI. DNA for the CDR3: TGTGCCAGCAGTGAAGCGCTTCTAGGGGACACTGAAGCTTTCTTT. This encodes CASSEALLGDTEAFF.

This clone was detected only a few times. The V call is TRBV7-6, the J call TRBJ2-2; D remains unclear. Looked up from germline, CDR1 is SGHVS and CDR2 is FNYEAQ. The CDR3 totals 15 residues. V shed 1 base and J shed 3 bases, with 9 bases lying between them. In nucleotides, the CDR3 is TGTGCCAGCAGCTTAGACTACCCGCACACCGGGGAGCTGTTTTTT. Translating gives CASSLDYPHTGELFF.

This rearrangement joins TRBV20-1 to TRBJ1-5, with D uncertain. Germline loops: CDR1 DFQATT, CDR2 SNEGSKA (reference sequence). This CDR3 spans 14 amino acids. Trimming stripped 3 bases from V and 5 bases from J, with 14 bases between. The CDR3 reads CSASEDKNHQPQHF. In DNA form, the CDR3 reads TGCAGTGCTAGTGAAGACAAGAACCATCAGCCCCAGCATTTT.

The chain has TRBV6-2 or TRBV6-3 and TRBJ2-1; the match to TRBD2 covers 11 bases. Germline CDR1 MNHEY, CDR2 SVGEGT. There are 17 residues in the CDR3. Trimming cost V 3 bases and J 10 bases; bases outside gene matches: 14. In DNA form, the CDR3 reads TGTGCCAGCAGTTATGCCCTAGCGGGGGGTAGAAATGAGGAGCAGTTCTTC. Amino acids: CASSYALAGGRNEEQFF.

This rearrangement joins TRBV6-5 to TRBJ2-1; no definite D call. From germline, CDR1 is MNHEY and CDR2 SVGAGI. Between the trimmed V and J ends, which lost 6 bases and 4 bases, there was a span of 10 bases. CDR3 length equals 13 residues. This CDR3 is CASSVLPYNEQFF. The CDR3 nucleotides are TGTGCCAGCAGCGTCTTACCATACAATGAGCAGTTCTTC.

The chain uses TRBV5-6 and TRBJ2-4; tentative D call: TRBD2 (6 bases). From germline, CDR1 is SGHDT and CDR2 YYEEEE. V lost 4 bases and J 12 bases, leaving 17 bases between the germline ends. This CDR3 comprises 13 residues. CDR3 amino acids: CASSPTAGANQYF. CDR3 DNA sequence: TGTGCCAGCAGCCCCACAGCGGGCGCGAATCAGTACTTC.